This T cell receptor beta chain was identified during a study of PD-L1 blockade in urothelial cancer. Study information: Patients arrived having already received 0 to 3 prior chemotherapy regimens.

Time point: pretreatment peripheral blood. Study-wide results and limits: Durable-benefit patients had greater expansion of tumor-associated blood clones at 3 weeks.

TCRdb's table, derived via immunoSEQ multiplex PCR, lists solely in-frame clones and lacks some. The sample has roughly 45,000 clones, around 82% seen once. CDR1 is SGHNT, CDR2 YYREEE, per germline (reference sequence). The V end lost 9 bases, the J end lost 1 base, and 11 bases lay between the germline ends. The CDR3 totals 13 residues. This clone was recorded once. The antigen remains undetermined. The sequence was obtained from a man aged 55 to 70 with urothelial cancer. The specimen comprised PBMCs, sampled around atezolizumab (anti-PD-L1) treatment. This sequence joins TRBV5-4 and TRBJ2-1; D is uncertain. This CDR3 reads CAISGRSYNEQFF. In DNA, the CDR3 is TGTGCCATCTCAGGAAGGTCCTACAATGAGCAGTTCTTC. The variable domain in full, completed from reference TRBV5-4 and TRBJ2-1, reads ETGVTQSPTHLIKTRGQQVTLRCSSQSGHNTVSWYQQALGQGPQFIFQYYREEENGRGNFPPRFSGLQFPNYSSELNVNALELDDSALYLCAISGRSYNEQFFGPGTRLTVL.